The T cell receptor (beta chain) under discussion was sequenced for a study of neurological immune-mediated disorders (dated by TCRdb to 2018 to 2020). Regarding the complete study: Peripheral blood TCR-beta repertoires from HTLV-I-associated myelopathy (HAM/TSP) patients, multiple sclerosis patients and healthy controls were compared by UMI-based sequencing. The 95 to 110 TCR-beta libraries covered PBMC samples along with longitudinal samples, technical triplicates, and paired sorted CD4+ and CD8+ T-cell subsets. The cohort was made up of approximately 69 subjects, consisting of 15 or so HAM/TSP patients, around 35 multiple sclerosis patients and approximately 20 healthy controls. Summary of the overall study and its limitations: No identical CDR3 amino acid sequences were shared among expanded clones across subjects, suggesting private TCR-beta repertoires in all groups. TCR clonal expansion was highest in HAM/TSP patients and lowest in MS patients, with MS patients falling below even healthy controls.

Unsorted PBMC libraries were generated from 2 million PBMCs stored in RNAlater at -80 °C until RNA extraction. PBMCs were separated from peripheral blood using Ficoll-Hypaque density gradient centrifugation and then cryopreserved in liquid nitrogen. This clonotype was detected ten times or more. Its cognate antigen has yet to be identified. No base quality information exists; no much larger clone differs at one position. CDR1 and CDR2 are read off the germline V gene as SGHRS and YFSETQ. The CDR3 spans 13 residues, from the cysteine through the phenylalanine. The kept DNA is CDR3 alone, 39 bases in frame from the first base. V is clipped by 6 bases and J by 3 bases, and the sequence between their germline boundaries is 9 bases long. cDNA synthesis used template-switch 5'RACE with a primer carrying a 10-nucleotide random unique molecular identifier tagging each TCR transcript. Every sequencing run yielded over 180 million TCR-beta sequences covering 15-18 subjects. The RNeasy kit was used for extraction of total RNA. The KAPA Real-time Library Amplification kit was used to amplify TCR-beta VDJ regions with primers targeting the TCR constant region and the 5'RACE anchor. A first PCR added sample indexes and Illumina adaptors, after which a second PCR increased the library yield. After Ampure bead purification, the roughly 650 bp TCR product was size-selected on a 2% E-gel SizeSelection system. Before pooling, library quality was assessed on a Bioanalyzer, concentration was determined with Qubit, and library quantification was performed with the Kapa Library Quantification kit. An Illumina HiSeq 2500 was used to sequence the libraries paired-end at 2 x 150 bp. To increase sequence diversity, roughly 24-32% phiX was spiked into each library pool. Per the original workflow: The UMI-based MiGEC pipeline processed quality-filtered reads and removed over 85% of raw TCR sequences during error correction. IMGT germline references were used for alignment of VDJ genes, and clonotypes were defined by a unique CDR3 amino acid sequence together with V-J genes. Clonal expansion, Shannon diversity and CDR3 relatedness (CalcPairwiseDistances, ClusterSamples) were evaluated with VDJtools, and phylogenetic trees were built with CLCbio workbench. Using coefficient-of-variation modelling across technical triplicates, the study counted a clone as expanded if it had at least 8 unique UMIs. TCRdb reprocessing: public reads trimmed at Q25 with fastp, clones called with MiXCR, in-frame beta chains kept. Entries that share a CDR3 protein sequence are merged under the most common genes and DNA. Clone size and V and J calls follow TCRdb, not the original study. The sample table records around 25,000 distinct CDR3 sequences; 13% of these occur just once. The ten most abundant clones make up about 12% of the sample.

This chain is built from TRBV5-1 and TRBJ2-2, with TRBD2 perhaps the D gene, on 5 matching bases. The sample was PBMCs. The sequence came from a woman in her sixties with HTLV-1-associated myelopathy (HAM/TSP). CDR3 region: CASTGDYTGELFF. At the DNA level, the sequence is TGCGCCAGCACCGGGGATTACACCGGGGAGCTGTTTTTT.